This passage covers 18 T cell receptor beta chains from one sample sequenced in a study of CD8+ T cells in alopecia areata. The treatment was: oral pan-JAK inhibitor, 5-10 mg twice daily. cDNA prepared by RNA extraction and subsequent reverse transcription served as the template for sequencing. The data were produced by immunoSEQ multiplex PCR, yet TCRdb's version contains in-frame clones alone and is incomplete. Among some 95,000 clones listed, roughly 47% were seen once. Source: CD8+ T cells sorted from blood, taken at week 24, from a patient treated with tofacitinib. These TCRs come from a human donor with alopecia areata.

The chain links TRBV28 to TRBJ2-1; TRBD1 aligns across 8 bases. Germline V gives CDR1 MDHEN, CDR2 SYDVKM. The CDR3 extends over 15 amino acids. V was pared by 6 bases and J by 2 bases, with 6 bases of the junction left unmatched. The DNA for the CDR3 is TGTGCCAGCAGCCCCGACAGGGGTCCCTACAATGAGCAGTTCTTC. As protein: CASSPDRGPYNEQFF.

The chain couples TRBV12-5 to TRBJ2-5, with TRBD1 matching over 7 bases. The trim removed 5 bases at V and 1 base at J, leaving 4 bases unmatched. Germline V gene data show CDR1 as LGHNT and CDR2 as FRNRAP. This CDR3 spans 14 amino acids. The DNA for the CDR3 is TGTGCTAGTGGTCGAGACAGGGCCCAAGAGACCCAGTACTTC. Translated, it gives CASGRDRAQETQYF.

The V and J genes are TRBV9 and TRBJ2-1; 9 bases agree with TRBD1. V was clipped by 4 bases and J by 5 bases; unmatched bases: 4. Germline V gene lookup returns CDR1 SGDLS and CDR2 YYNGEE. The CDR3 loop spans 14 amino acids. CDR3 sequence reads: CASSPWTGDNEQFF. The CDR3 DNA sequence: TGTGCCAGCAGCCCCTGGACAGGGGACAATGAGCAGTTCTTC.

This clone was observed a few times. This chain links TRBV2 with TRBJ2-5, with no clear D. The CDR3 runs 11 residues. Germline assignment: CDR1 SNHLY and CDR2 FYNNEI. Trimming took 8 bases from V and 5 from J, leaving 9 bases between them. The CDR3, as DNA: TGTGCCAGCTTCGACGGGGAGACCCAGTACTTC. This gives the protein CASFDGETQYF.

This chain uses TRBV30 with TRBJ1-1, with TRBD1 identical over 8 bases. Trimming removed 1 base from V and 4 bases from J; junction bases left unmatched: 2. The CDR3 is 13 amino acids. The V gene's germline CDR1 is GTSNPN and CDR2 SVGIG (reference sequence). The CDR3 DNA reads TGTGCCTGGAGTGCTGGGACAGGCACTGAAGCTTTCTTT. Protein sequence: CAWSAGTGTEAFF.

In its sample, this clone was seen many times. This chain's CDR3 is CASGQGTPYEQYF. The CDR3 DNA sequence: TGTGCCAGCGGACAGGGGACACCCTACGAGCAGTACTTC. V is TRBV9 and J is TRBJ2-7; 9 nucleotides line up with TRBD1. The CDR3 totals 13 residues. Germline-derived CDR1 and CDR2 are SGDLS and YYNGEE. V gave up 7 bases and J gave up 2 bases; unmatched junction bases: 4.

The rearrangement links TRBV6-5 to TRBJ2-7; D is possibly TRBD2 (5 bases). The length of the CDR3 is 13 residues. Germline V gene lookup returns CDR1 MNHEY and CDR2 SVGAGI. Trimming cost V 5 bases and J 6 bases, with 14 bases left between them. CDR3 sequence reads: CASSLGQRAEQYF. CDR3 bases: TGTGCCAGCAGTCTGGGCCAGAGGGCCGAGCAGTACTTC.

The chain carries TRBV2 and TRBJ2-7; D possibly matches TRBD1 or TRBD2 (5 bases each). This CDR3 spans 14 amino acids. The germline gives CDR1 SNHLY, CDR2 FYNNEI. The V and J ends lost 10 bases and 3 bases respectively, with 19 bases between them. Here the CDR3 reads CAILDPGRNYEQYF. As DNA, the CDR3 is TGTGCCATTTTAGATCCGGGACGGAACTACGAGCAGTACTTC.

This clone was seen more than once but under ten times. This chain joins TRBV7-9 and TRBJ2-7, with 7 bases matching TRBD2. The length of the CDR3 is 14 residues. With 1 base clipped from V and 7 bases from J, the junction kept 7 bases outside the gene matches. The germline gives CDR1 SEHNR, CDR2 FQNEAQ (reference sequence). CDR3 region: CASSLGGLEGEQYF. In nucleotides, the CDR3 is TGTGCCAGCAGCTTAGGAGGACTAGAGGGGGAGCAGTACTTC.

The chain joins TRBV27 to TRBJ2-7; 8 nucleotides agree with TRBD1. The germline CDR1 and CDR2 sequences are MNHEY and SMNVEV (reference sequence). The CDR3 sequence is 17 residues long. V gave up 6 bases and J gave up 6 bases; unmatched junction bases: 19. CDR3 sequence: CASRHTDRGAFRGEQYF. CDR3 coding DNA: TGTGCCAGCAGACATACCGACAGGGGAGCCTTCAGGGGCGAGCAGTACTTC.

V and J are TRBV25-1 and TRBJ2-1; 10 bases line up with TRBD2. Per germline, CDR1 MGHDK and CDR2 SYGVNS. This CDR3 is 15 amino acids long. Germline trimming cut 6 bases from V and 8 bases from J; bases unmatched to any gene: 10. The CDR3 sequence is CASSGGSSGRDEQFF. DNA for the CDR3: TGTGCCAGCAGCGGGGGGTCTAGCGGGAGAGATGAGCAGTTCTTC.

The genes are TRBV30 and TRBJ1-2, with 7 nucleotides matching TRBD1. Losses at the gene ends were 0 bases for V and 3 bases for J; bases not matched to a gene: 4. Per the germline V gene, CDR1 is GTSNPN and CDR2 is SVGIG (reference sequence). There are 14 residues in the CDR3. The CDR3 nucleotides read TGTGCCTGGAGTGTAGGGGACAGTTACTATGGCTACACCTTC. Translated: CAWSVGDSYYGYTF.

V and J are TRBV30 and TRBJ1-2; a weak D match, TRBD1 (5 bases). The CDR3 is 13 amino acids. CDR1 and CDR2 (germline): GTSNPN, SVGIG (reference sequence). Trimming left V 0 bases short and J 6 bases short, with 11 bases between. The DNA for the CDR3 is TGTGCCTGGAGTGTAGGAGGGGTTGATGGCTACACCTTC. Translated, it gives CAWSVGGVDGYTF.

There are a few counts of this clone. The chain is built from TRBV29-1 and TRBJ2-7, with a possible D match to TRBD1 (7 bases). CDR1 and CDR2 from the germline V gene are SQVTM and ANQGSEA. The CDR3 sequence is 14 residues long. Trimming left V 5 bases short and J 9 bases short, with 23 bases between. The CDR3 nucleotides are TGCAGCGTTAACGGCGGGACAGCCGGGAGCGGGCAGTACTTC. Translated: CSVNGGTAGSGQYF.

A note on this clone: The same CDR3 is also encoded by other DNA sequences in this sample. The CDR3 region is CASSIGLAFYEQYF. The DNA of the CDR3 is TGTGCCAGTAGTATTGGACTAGCCTTCTACGAGCAGTACTTC. This chain links TRBV19 with TRBJ2-7; 8 bases match TRBD2. Germline CDR1 LNHDA, CDR2 SQIVND (reference sequence). This CDR3 has 14 residues. V was pared by 3 bases and J by 3 bases, with 4 bases of the junction left unmatched.

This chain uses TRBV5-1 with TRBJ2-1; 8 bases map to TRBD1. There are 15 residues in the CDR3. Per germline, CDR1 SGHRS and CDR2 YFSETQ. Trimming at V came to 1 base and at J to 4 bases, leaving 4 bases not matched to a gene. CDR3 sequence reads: CASSLSGQEYNEQFF. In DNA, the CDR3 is TGCGCCAGCAGCTTGTCGGGACAGGAATACAATGAGCAGTTCTTC.

The CDR3 is CASSLLTGGQFF. CDR3 coding DNA: TGTGCCAGTAGCCTTCTGACAGGGGGGCAGTTCTTC. The chain recombines TRBV19 with TRBJ2-1, with 9 bases that match TRBD1. This CDR3 spans 12 amino acids. Germline CDR1 is LNHDA and CDR2 is SQIVND (reference sequence). After removal of 6 bases from V and 12 bases from J, the junction contained 6 bases not matched to a gene.

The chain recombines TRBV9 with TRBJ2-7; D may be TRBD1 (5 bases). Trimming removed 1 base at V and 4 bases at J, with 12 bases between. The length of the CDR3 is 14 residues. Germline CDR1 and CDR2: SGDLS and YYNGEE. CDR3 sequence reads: CASSVSDRVYEQYF. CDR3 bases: TGTGCCAGCAGCGTAAGCGACAGAGTATACGAGCAGTACTTC.